This T cell receptor beta chain originates from a study of cytomegalovirus exposure and HLA in healthy donors. Study-wide findings and caveats: Rarity marked most TCR sequences, yet some public TCRs occurred in many donors. Excluded were some V segments that proved indistinguishable, including TRBV6-2 and TRBV6-3.

PCR involved 60 Vbeta and 13 Jbeta primers. Assay used: immunoSEQ multiplex PCR; TCRdb lists only in-frame clones, some missing. The repertoire table contains around 140,000 clones. The V gene lost 5 bases and the J gene lost 3 bases, with 16 bases spanning the gap. The CDR3 is 15 residues long. Germline V CDR1 and CDR2: KGHSH, LQKENI. About this clone itself: Its antigen is currently unknown.

Sequences were obtained from PBMCs. The clonotype was recovered from a woman younger than 35 in good health and CMV-seronegative. The gene calls are TRBV18 and TRBJ1-1; D may be TRBD1 (6 bases). The CDR3 coding sequence is TGTGCCAGCTCAGGGATGCAGGGGTTTTACACTGAAGCTTTCTTT. Protein: CASSGMQGFYTEAFF. Based on the CDR3 plus reference TRBV18 and TRBJ1-1, the full variable domain is NAGVMQNPRHLVRRRGQEARLRCSPMKGHSHVYWYRQLPEEGLKFMVYLQKENIIDESGMPKERFSAEFPKEGPSILRIQQVVRGDSAAYFCASSGMQGFYTEAFFGQGTRLTVV.